The rows below give T cell receptor delta chains drawn from one sample of a study of gamma-delta chains in newborns, infants, children. TCRdb reanalyzed the reads using CATT. The sample has 10,000 to 13,000 delta-chain clones; about 3.6% are singletons. The sequenced sample was blood. These receptors were collected from a child who was a newborn, infant or young child, either healthy, febrile or measles-vaccinated (not recorded which). Both conserved end residues are part of each CDR3. Fields, in order: J gene, V gene, D gene, clone size, CDR3 protein, CDR3 DNA. A D gene is named only where the DNA matches it firmly. Not all rows give a size; the values are once, few, many and, for expanded clones, a class.

j_call: TRDJ1; v_call: TRDV1; d_call: TRDD2; clone_size: few; cdr3_aa: CALGERVLSYVWYTDKLIF; cdr3_nt: TGTGCTCTTGGGGAACGGGTTCTTTCCTACGTATGGTACACCGATAAACTCATCTTT
j_call: TRDJ1; v_call: TRDV2; d_call: TRDD3; clone_size: few; cdr3_aa: CSCDTLTVLGDTPPTYTDKLIF; cdr3_nt: TGTTCCTGTGACACCTTGACGGTATTGGGGGATACTCCGCCAACGTACACCGATAAACTCATCTTT
j_call: TRDJ1; v_call: TRDV3; d_call: NA; clone_size: few; cdr3_aa: CAVVALGVPGDTDKLIF; cdr3_nt: TGTGCGGTCGTCGCGCTGGGCGTTCCTGGGGACACCGATAAACTCATCTTT
j_call: TRDJ1; v_call: TRDV2; d_call: TRDD3; clone_size: medium-sized; cdr3_aa: CACDRVLGDTREHYTDKLIF; cdr3_nt: TGTGCCTGTGACCGAGTACTGGGGGATACAAGAGAGCATTACACCGATAAACTCATCTTT
j_call: TRDJ1; v_call: TRDV3; d_call: TRDD2; clone_size: few; cdr3_aa: CASGSLPTLYLGISDKLIF; cdr3_nt: TGTGCCTCCGGAAGCCTTCCTACATTGTATCTGGGGATTTCTGATAAACTCATCTTT
j_call: TRDJ3; v_call: TRDV2; d_call: NA; clone_size: few; cdr3_aa: CACDTVVLSSWDTRQMFF; cdr3_nt: TGTGCCTGTGACACCGTCGTCTTGAGTTCCTGGGACACCCGACAGATGTTTTTC
j_call: TRDJ1; v_call: TRDV1; d_call: NA; clone_size: NA; cdr3_aa: CALGGTPIKPYTDKLIF; cdr3_nt: TGTGCTCTTGGGGGCACCCCTATCAAGCCGTACACCGATAAACTCATCTTT
j_call: TRDJ1; v_call: TRDV1; d_call: TRDD3; clone_size: few; cdr3_aa: CALLGSHHGLGDSVGKLIF; cdr3_nt: TGTGCTCTTCTCGGTTCTCATCATGGGCTGGGGGATAGCGTTGGTAAACTCATCTTT
j_call: TRDJ1; v_call: TRDV1; d_call: NA; clone_size: NA; cdr3_aa: CALGESYAGSTDKLIF; cdr3_nt: TGTGCTCTTGGGGAAAGTTATGCGGGATCAACCGATAAACTCATCTTT
j_call: TRDJ1; v_call: TRDV1; d_call: NA; clone_size: medium-sized; cdr3_aa: CALGELRKLYTDKLIF; cdr3_nt: TGTGCTCTTGGGGAACTTCGGAAACTCTACACCGATAAACTCATCTTT
j_call: TRDJ1; v_call: TRDV1; d_call: TRDD3; clone_size: few; cdr3_aa: CALGAHPTPSYWGIRLNDKLIF; cdr3_nt: TGTGCTCTTGGGGCCCATCCTACCCCCTCGTACTGGGGGATACGACTTAACGATAAACTCATCTTT
j_call: TRDJ3; v_call: TRDV2; d_call: TRDD3; clone_size: few; cdr3_aa: CACDTVLGSSPDTRQMFF; cdr3_nt: TGTGCCTGTGACACCGTACTGGGGTCTAGCCCCGACACCCGACAGATGTTTTTC
j_call: TRDJ1; v_call: TRDV2; d_call: TRDD3; clone_size: NA; cdr3_aa: CACDPLLGDTSTDKLIF; cdr3_nt: TGTGCCTGTGACCCCTTACTGGGGGATACGTCCACCGATAAACTCATCTTT
j_call: TRDJ1; v_call: TRDV1; d_call: NA; clone_size: few; cdr3_aa: CALGTGVPLDKLIF; cdr3_nt: TGTGCTCTTGGGACCGGGGTGCCTCTCGATAAACTCATCTTT
j_call: TRDJ3; v_call: TRAV29/DV5; d_call: NA; clone_size: medium-sized; cdr3_aa: CAASAEPLSSWDTRQMFF; cdr3_nt: TGTGCAGCAAGCGCGGAACCTTTGAGCTCCTGGGACACCCGACAGATGTTTTTC
j_call: TRDJ2; v_call: TRAV29/DV5; d_call: TRDD3; clone_size: medium-sized; cdr3_aa: CAASVPGLGDTKTAQLFF; cdr3_nt: TGTGCAGCAAGCGTCCCTGGGCTGGGGGATACGAAGACAGCACAACTCTTCTTT
j_call: TRDJ3; v_call: TRDV2; d_call: NA; clone_size: NA; cdr3_aa: CACDTLGVESSWDTRQMFF; cdr3_nt: TGTGCCTGTGACACCTTGGGGGTCGAGAGCTCCTGGGACACCCGACAGATGTTTTTC
j_call: TRDJ1; v_call: TRDV1; d_call: TRDD3; clone_size: few; cdr3_aa: CALGERVIPPHWGSKLIF; cdr3_nt: TGTGCTCTTGGGGAACGGGTGATCCCACCCCACTGGGGGAGCAAACTCATCTTT
j_call: TRDJ3; v_call: TRDV2; d_call: TRDD3; clone_size: NA; cdr3_aa: CACDTLGESSWDTRQMFF; cdr3_nt: TGTGCCTGTGACACCTTGGGGGAAAGCTCCTGGGACACCCGACAGATGTTTTTC
j_call: TRDJ1; v_call: TRAV29/DV5; d_call: NA; clone_size: medium-sized; cdr3_aa: CAAVHGFASFDKLIF; cdr3_nt: TGTGCAGCAGTTCACGGTTTCGCGTCTTTCGATAAACTCATCTTT
j_call: TRDJ3; v_call: TRDV2; d_call: TRDD3; clone_size: NA; cdr3_aa: CACDTGGYASWDTRQMFF; cdr3_nt: TGTGCCTGTGACACCGGGGGATACGCCTCCTGGGACACCCGACAGATGTTTTTC
j_call: TRDJ1; v_call: TRDV1; d_call: NA; clone_size: NA; cdr3_aa: CALGEPMEPRPPTDKLIF; cdr3_nt: TGTGCTCTTGGGGAACCAATGGAGCCCCGACCCCCTACCGATAAACTCATCTTT
j_call: TRDJ1; v_call: TRDV2; d_call: TRDD3; clone_size: NA; cdr3_aa: CACDTVAGDTRKLIF; cdr3_nt: TGTGCCTGTGACACCGTGGCGGGGGATACGCGTAAACTCATCTTT
j_call: TRDJ1; v_call: TRDV1; d_call: TRDD3; clone_size: NA; cdr3_aa: CALGEFFSLGDTHKLIF; cdr3_nt: TGTGCTCTTGGGGAATTTTTTTCACTGGGGGATACTCATAAACTCATCTTT
j_call: TRDJ1; v_call: TRDV1; d_call: TRDD3; clone_size: NA; cdr3_aa: CALGERRPTPLCGGSDLVSDKLIF; cdr3_nt: TGTGCTCTTGGGGAACGACGTCCTACGCCCCTCTGTGGGGGATCCGATCTTGTTTCCGATAAACTCATCTTT
j_call: TRDJ1; v_call: TRDV1; d_call: TRDD2; clone_size: NA; cdr3_aa: CALGVRSPFLIF; cdr3_nt: TGTGCTCTTGGGGTCAGATCCCCCTTCCTCATCTTC